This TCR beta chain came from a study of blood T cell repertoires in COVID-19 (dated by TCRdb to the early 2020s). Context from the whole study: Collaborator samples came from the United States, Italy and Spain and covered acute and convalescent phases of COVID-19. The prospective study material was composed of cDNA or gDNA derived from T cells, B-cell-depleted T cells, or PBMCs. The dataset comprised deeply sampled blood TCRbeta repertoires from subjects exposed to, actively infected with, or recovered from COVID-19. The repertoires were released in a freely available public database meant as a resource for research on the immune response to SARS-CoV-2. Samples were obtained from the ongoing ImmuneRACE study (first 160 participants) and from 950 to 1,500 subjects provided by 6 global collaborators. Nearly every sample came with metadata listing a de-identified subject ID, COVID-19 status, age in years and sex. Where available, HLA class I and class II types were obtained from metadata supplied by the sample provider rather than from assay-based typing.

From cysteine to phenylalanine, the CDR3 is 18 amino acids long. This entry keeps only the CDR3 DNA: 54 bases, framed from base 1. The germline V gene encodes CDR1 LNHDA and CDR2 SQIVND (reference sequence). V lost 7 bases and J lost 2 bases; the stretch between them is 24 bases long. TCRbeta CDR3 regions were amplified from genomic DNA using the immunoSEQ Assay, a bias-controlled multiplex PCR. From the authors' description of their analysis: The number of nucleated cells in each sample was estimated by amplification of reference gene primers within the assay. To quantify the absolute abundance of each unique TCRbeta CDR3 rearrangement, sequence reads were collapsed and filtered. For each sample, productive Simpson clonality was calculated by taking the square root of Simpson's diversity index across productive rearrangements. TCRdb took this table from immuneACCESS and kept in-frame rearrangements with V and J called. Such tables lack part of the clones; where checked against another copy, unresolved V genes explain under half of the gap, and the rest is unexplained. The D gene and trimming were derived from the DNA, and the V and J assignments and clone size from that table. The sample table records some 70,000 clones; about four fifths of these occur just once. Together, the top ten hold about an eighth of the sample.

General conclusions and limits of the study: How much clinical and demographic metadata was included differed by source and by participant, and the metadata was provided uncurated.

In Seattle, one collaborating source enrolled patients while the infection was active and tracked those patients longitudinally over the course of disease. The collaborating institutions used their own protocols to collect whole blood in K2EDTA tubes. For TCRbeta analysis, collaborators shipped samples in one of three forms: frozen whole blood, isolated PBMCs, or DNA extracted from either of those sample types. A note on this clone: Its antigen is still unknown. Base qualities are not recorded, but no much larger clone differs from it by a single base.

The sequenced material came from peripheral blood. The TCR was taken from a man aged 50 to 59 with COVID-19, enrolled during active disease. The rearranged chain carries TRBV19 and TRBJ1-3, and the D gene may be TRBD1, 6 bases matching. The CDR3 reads CASKISGAETGPGNTIYF. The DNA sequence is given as TGTGCCAGTAAAATATCAGGGGCAGAAACAGGACCTGGAAACACCATATATTTT. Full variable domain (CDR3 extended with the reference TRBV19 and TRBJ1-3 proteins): DGGITQSPKYLFRKEGQNVTLSCEQNLNHDAMYWYRQDPGQGLRLIYYSQIVNDFQKGDIAEGYSVSREKKESFPLTVTSAQKNPTAFYLCASKISGAETGPGNTIYFGEGSWLTVV.